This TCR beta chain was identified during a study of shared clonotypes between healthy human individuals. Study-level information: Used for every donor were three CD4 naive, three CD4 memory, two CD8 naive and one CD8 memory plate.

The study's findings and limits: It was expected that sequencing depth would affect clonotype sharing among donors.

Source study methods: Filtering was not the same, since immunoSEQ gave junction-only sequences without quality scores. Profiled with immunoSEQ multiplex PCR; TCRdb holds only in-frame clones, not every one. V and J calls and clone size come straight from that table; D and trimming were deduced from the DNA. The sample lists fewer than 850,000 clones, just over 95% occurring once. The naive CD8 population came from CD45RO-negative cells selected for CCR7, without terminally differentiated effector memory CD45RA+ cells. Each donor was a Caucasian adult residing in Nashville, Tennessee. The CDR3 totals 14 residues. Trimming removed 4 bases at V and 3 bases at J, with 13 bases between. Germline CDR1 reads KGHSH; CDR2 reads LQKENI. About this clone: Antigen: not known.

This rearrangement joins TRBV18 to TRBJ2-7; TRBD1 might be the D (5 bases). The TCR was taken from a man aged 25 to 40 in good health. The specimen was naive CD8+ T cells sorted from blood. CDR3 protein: CASSQDTPGYEQYF. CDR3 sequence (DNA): TGTGCCAGCTCACAGGACACCCCAGGCTACGAGCAGTACTTC. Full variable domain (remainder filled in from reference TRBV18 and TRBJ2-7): NAGVMQNPRHLVRRRGQEARLRCSPMKGHSHVYWYRQLPEEGLKFMVYLQKENIIDESGMPKERFSAEFPKEGPSILRIQQVVRGDSAAYFCASSQDTPGYEQYFGPGTRLTVT.